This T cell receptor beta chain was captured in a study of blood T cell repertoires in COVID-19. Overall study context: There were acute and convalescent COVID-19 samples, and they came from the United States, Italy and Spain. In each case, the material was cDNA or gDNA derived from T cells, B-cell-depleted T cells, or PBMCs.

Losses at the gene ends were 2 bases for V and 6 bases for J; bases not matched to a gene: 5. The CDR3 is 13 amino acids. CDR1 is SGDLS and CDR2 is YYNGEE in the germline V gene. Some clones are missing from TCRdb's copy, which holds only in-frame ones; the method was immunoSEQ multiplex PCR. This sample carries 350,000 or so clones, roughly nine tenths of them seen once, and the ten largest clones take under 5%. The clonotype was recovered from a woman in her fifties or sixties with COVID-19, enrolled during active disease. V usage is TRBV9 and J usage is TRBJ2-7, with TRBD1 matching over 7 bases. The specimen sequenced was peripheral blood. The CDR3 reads CASSVKGAGEQYF. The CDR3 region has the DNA TGTGCCAGCAGCGTGAAGGGGGCCGGCGAGCAGTACTTC.